Each of the 21 T cell receptor beta chains below was sequenced from the same sample in a study of technical replicates of blood from a handful of donors (dated by TCRdb to between 2016 and 2019). The receptor library was made with the immunoSEQ multiplex PCR assay. Sourced from immuneACCESS, this table was stored by TCRdb with only in-frame sequences that have V and J called. A share of the clones is absent; for the studies checked, an unresolved V gene accounts for under half, and the remainder has no known explanation. The sample table lists over 85,000 clones, about 95% of them with a count of one. Roughly 0.35% of the sample goes to the ten largest clones. The sequencing input was T cells isolated from PBMCs. The source is a human donor in good health.

The chain is built from TRBV7-9 and TRBJ2-5, with TRBD2 matching 8 bases. Germline assignment: CDR1 SEHNR and CDR2 FQNEAQ (reference sequence). The length of the CDR3 is 15 residues. V lost 5 bases to trimming and J lost 3 bases; unmatched junction nucleotides: 8. CDR3 sequence: CASSPGLGFKETQYF. CDR3 in DNA: TGTGCCAGCAGCCCGGGACTAGGGTTCAAAGAGACCCAGTACTTC.

The V and J genes are TRBV9 and TRBJ1-2, with TRBD1 identical over 8 bases. Trimming cost V 9 bases and J 6 bases; bases outside gene matches: 13. Germline V gives CDR1 SGDLS, CDR2 YYNGEE. The CDR3 spans 14 residues. The CDR3 protein is CATKKEDREDGYTF. The CDR3 region has the DNA TGTGCCACCAAGAAGGAGGACAGGGAGGATGGCTACACCTTC.

The chain joins TRBV11-1 to TRBJ1-1; no clear D. This CDR3 is 14 amino acids long. The germline CDR1 and CDR2 sequences are SGHAT and FQDESV (reference sequence). V gave up 1 base and J gave up 2 bases, with 8 bases separating them. Here the CDR3 DNA reads TGTGCCAGCAGCTTAGGCAGGAAAAACACTGAAGCTTTCTTT. Translating gives CASSLGRKNTEAFF.

The chain links TRBV4-3 to TRBJ1-1; D is ambiguous. Germline-derived CDR1 and CDR2 are LGHNA and YSLEER. The ends were cut back, 1 base at V and 8 bases at J, with 11 bases in the middle. This CDR3 contains 13 residues. In DNA form, the CDR3 reads TGCGCCAGCAGCCAAGTCCCGAGGAGGGAAGCTTTCTTT. Its translation is CASSQVPRREAFF.

The gene calls are TRBV28 and TRBJ2-3, with D uncertain. This CDR3 contains 14 residues. V lost 2 bases to trimming and J lost 2 bases, with 8 bases between them. The V gene's germline CDR1 is MDHEN and CDR2 SYDVKM. CDR3 DNA: TGTGCCAGCAGTTTACAAGAACTCACAGATACGCAGTATTTT. The encoded protein is CASSLQELTDTQYF.

The chain has TRBV6-5 and TRBJ2-7; D may be TRBD1 (6 bases). V was cut by 10 bases and J by 2 bases, with 18 bases left in between. The CDR3 sequence is 14 residues long. CDR1 is MNHEY, CDR2 SVGAGI, per germline. The CDR3 loop is CAISASTGTYEQYF. CDR3 sequence (DNA): TGTGCCATCAGCGCCTCGACAGGAACCTACGAGCAGTACTTC.

This chain connects TRBV9 to TRBJ2-7; no firm D call. The V gene's germline CDR1 is SGDLS and CDR2 YYNGEE. The CDR3 sequence is 13 residues long. V lost 3 bases to trimming and J lost 0 bases, with 7 bases between them. This chain's CDR3 is CASSGANSYEQYF. The CDR3 coding sequence is TGTGCCAGCAGCGGGGCAAACTCCTACGAGCAGTACTTC.

The rearrangement uses TRBV29-1 and TRBJ2-5; 9 nucleotides match TRBD1. Germline V lookup: CDR1 SQVTM, CDR2 ANQGSEA. Germline trimming cut 6 bases from V and 4 bases from J; bases unmatched to any gene: 15. The CDR3 loop spans 16 amino acids. The CDR3 region is CSVLLLPTGGGETQYF. CDR3 coding DNA: TGCAGCGTCCTGCTATTACCGACAGGGGGTGGAGAGACCCAGTACTTC.

The V call is TRBV7-9, the J call TRBJ1-1; 7 bases match TRBD1. Germline loops: CDR1 SEHNR, CDR2 FQNEAQ (reference sequence). There are 12 residues in the CDR3. V trimming: 5 bases; J trimming: 8 bases; junction bases outside the gene matches: 5. The DNA of the CDR3 is TGTGCCAGCAGCCACGGAGGGGGCGAAGCTTTCTTT. Translated: CASSHGGGEAFF.

This chain uses TRBV6-5 with TRBJ2-7; D not resolved. The CDR3 covers 15 residues. The V end lost 0 bases, the J end lost 2 bases, and 11 bases lay between the germline ends. Germline CDR1 reads MNHEY; CDR2 reads SVGAGI. CDR3 region: CASSYSRGDTYEQYF. The CDR3 coding sequence is TGTGCCAGCAGTTACTCGAGAGGAGATACCTACGAGCAGTACTTC.

V is TRBV6-5 and J is TRBJ1-1; no reliable D call. With 6 bases removed from V and 8 bases from J, the gap between germline ends came to 13 bases. The CDR3 runs to 12 residues. Germline CDR1 is MNHEY and CDR2 is SVGAGI. The CDR3 loop is CASSPIYQEAFF. The CDR3 DNA is TGTGCCAGCAGCCCAATCTACCAAGAAGCTTTCTTT.

V usage is TRBV6-1 and J usage is TRBJ2-3, with D tentatively TRBD2 (6 bases). Germline V gene data show CDR1 as MNHNS and CDR2 as SASEGT. This CDR3 contains 15 residues. Between the trimmed V and J ends, which lost 8 bases and 4 bases, there was a span of 19 bases. Written as DNA, the CDR3 is TGTGCCAGCGACGCCAAGCGGGCCTATTCAGATACGCAGTATTTT. Translated: CASDAKRAYSDTQYF.

This clone was detected only once. CDR3 nucleotide sequence: TGTGCCAGCAGTTACAGGGGTCCTAATGAAAAACTGTTTTTT. It specifies CASSYRGPNEKLFF. The genes are TRBV6-5 and TRBJ1-4; TRBD1 might be the D (5 bases). Germline assignment: CDR1 MNHEY and CDR2 SVGAGI. The germline V and J ends were trimmed by 2 bases and 3 bases, with 7 bases remaining between them. The CDR3 runs 14 residues.

This rearrangement joins TRBV9 to TRBJ1-3, with D uncertain. Trimming shortened V by 0 bases and J by 8 bases, and 6 bases separated the two germline ends. Germline CDR1 SGDLS, CDR2 YYNGEE. The CDR3 totals 12 residues. The CDR3 is CASSVDPDTIYF. CDR3 in DNA: TGTGCCAGCAGCGTAGATCCGGACACCATATATTTT. The full variable domain, in which reference TRBV9 and TRBJ1-3 provide the parts outside the CDR3, is DSGVTQTPKHLITATGQRVTLRCSPRSGDLSVYWYQQSLDQGLQFLIQYYNGEERAKGNILERFSAQQFPDLHSELNLSSLELGDSALYFCASSVDPDTIYFGEGSWLTVV.

In its sample, this clone was seen a few times. V gene TRBV18 combines with J gene TRBJ1-1; possibly TRBD1 for D (5 bases). This CDR3 is built from 14 residues. V gave up 6 bases and J gave up 0 bases, with 11 bases separating them. Per the germline V gene, CDR1 is KGHSH and CDR2 is LQKENI. This CDR3 reads CASSRDFMNTEAFF. CDR3 nucleotides: TGTGCCAGCTCCCGGGACTTCATGAACACTGAAGCTTTCTTT.

The rearrangement links TRBV5-1 to TRBJ2-1, with 10 bases that match TRBD2. The CDR3 length is 17 residues. The V segment lost 3 bases and the J segment 3 bases; nucleotides outside the gene matches: 9. Per germline, CDR1 SGHRS and CDR2 YFSETQ. The CDR3 coding sequence is TGCGCCAGCAGCTACGTAGGGACTAGCGACTTCTACAATGAGCAGTTCTTC. Translating it yields CASSYVGTSDFYNEQFF.

This chain joins TRBV19 and TRBJ1-1; TRBD1 matches at 7 bases. Germline CDR1 reads LNHDA; CDR2 reads SQIVND (reference sequence). The CDR3 runs to 14 residues. J was trimmed by 2 bases and V by 4 bases; bases with no gene match: 4. This chain's CDR3 is CASSTGQVNTEAFF. CDR3 nucleotides: TGTGCCAGTAGTACCGGACAGGTTAACACTGAAGCTTTCTTT.

V usage is TRBV28 and J usage is TRBJ1-2, with D perhaps TRBD1 (5 bases). Deletions cut 7 bases from V and 2 bases from J, with 14 bases between. This CDR3 contains 14 residues. The germline V gene encodes CDR1 MDHEN and CDR2 SYDVKM. The CDR3 region has the DNA TGTGCCAGCACCCAAGCGGGGGGGAACTATGGCTACACCTTC. Protein sequence: CASTQAGGNYGYTF.

The chain employs TRBV18 and TRBJ2-5; D remains ambiguous. Germline CDR1 KGHSH, CDR2 LQKENI. Trimming cost V 4 bases and J 4 bases, with 7 bases left between them. The CDR3 consists of 12 residues. CDR3 protein: CASSLPGETQYF. The CDR3 nucleotides are TGTGCCAGCTCACTGCCAGGAGAGACCCAGTACTTC.

This chain connects TRBV11-2 to TRBJ2-5, with 9 bases aligning to TRBD2. Germline-derived CDR1 and CDR2 are SGHAT and FQNNGV. V shed 1 base and J 4 bases; nucleotides not matched to a gene: 4. The CDR3 length is 15 residues. The CDR3 DNA is TGTGCCAGCAGCTTAGTTTTAGCGGGGGTAGAGACCCAGTACTTC. It encodes CASSLVLAGVETQYF.

The chain joins TRBV19 to TRBJ2-5, with a tentative D call TRBD1 (6 bases). Germline V CDR1 and CDR2: LNHDA, SQIVND (reference sequence). V dropped 6 bases and J dropped 5 bases, with 22 bases sitting between them. The CDR3 spans 16 residues. The CDR3 coding sequence is TGTGCCAGTAGGGACCTTAGAGGGGGAGCCTTTGAGACCCAGTACTTC. Translated: CASRDLRGGAFETQYF.